The 11 T cell receptor beta chains given below trace back to one sample, sequenced in a study of T-cell reconstitution after alpha-beta-depleted transplantation in children (dated by TCRdb to the mid-2010s). Library construction relied on PCR. TCRdb records Illumina HiSeq 2500 as the sequencer. Molecular barcoding was employed in the preparation of TCR libraries, with unique molecular identifiers being used to normalize TCRbeta repertoire quantification. TCRdb passed the public sequencing reads through fastp at Q25 and MiXCR, retaining productive beta sequences. Entries that share a CDR3 protein sequence are merged under the most common genes and DNA. This sample has around 700,000 distinct CDR3 sequences in its table, and under 15% of those were observed once. Around 0.8% of the sample comes from the top ten. The treatment or condition label here, explained by the study, means: allogeneic hematopoietic cell transplantation with graft depleted of TCRalphabeta T cells and CD19 B cells.

This sample comprised PBMCs, obtained before TCRalphabeta/CD19-depleted stem cell transplant. Source of these receptors: a girl aged 2 to 10 with congenital amegakaryocytic thrombocytopenia, due to receive a stem cell transplant.

On this clonotype itself: Sequence at one end of the junction differs from germline and may be a read error. The CDR3 is CASNQGNTDMQYF. The CDR3 DNA sequence: TGCGCCAGCAACCAGGGCAACACAGATATGCAGTATTTT. V and J are TRBV5-1 and TRBJ2-3; TRBD1 might be the D (5 bases). Germline loops: CDR1 SGHRS, CDR2 YFSETQ. The CDR3 has 13 residues.

There are a few counts of this clonotype. The V call is TRBV2, the J call TRBJ2-7; TRBD2 matches at 11 bases. The V and J ends lost 6 bases and 2 bases, in that order; junction bases with no gene match: 3. This CDR3 contains 14 residues. The germline V gene has CDR1 SNHLY and CDR2 FYNNEI. CDR3 coding DNA: TGTGCCAGCAGACAACTAGCGGGAGCCTACGAGCAGTACTTC. It specifies CASRQLAGAYEQYF.

This clonotype has a handful of counts. The chain joins TRBV7-6 to TRBJ2-1, with 11 bases identical to TRBD2. The CDR3 sequence is 18 residues long. With 4 bases clipped from V and 0 bases from J, the junction kept 8 bases outside the gene matches. Germline V gives CDR1 SGHVS, CDR2 FNYEAQ. The CDR3, as DNA: TGTGCCAGCAGCTCCGCCGGGACTAGCGGCAGCTCCTACAATGAGCAGTTCTTC. It yields the protein CASSSAGTSGSSYNEQFF.

The genes are TRBV18 and TRBJ1-1; D is possibly TRBD1 (6 bases). Per the germline V gene, CDR1 is KGHSH and CDR2 is LQKENI. Trimming shortened V by 3 bases and J by 1 base, and 15 bases separated the two germline ends. The CDR3 consists of 16 residues. In nucleotides, the CDR3 is TGTGCCAGCTCACCCTCTACGGACAGCCGGAACACTGAAGCTTTCTTT. It yields the protein CASSPSTDSRNTEAFF.

There are many counts of this clonotype. The rearrangement uses TRBV5-1 and TRBJ1-2, with unresolved D. The CDR3 extends over 12 amino acids. V lost 1 base to trimming and J lost 8 bases, with 9 bases between them. Germline-derived CDR1 and CDR2 are SGHRS and YFSETQ. The CDR3 nucleotides read TGCGCCAGCAGCTTGTCCACGGAAGGCTACACCTTC. It specifies CASSLSTEGYTF.

J is TRBJ1-2 and V is TRBV7-8; 8 bases are a match to TRBD1. This CDR3 region has 15 residues. The germline gives CDR1 SGHVS, CDR2 FQNEAQ. The V gene end was trimmed by 1 base and the J gene end by 3 bases; junction bases not matched to a gene: 4. CDR3 nucleotide sequence: TGTGCCAGCAGCTTAGGCAACAGGGGGTACTATGGCTACACCTTC. Encoded protein: CASSLGNRGYYGYTF.

For this clonotype: This may be a read error, as it is one base from a much larger clone. The chain has TRBV20-1 and TRBJ1-4; D call uncertain. Germline V lookup: CDR1 DFQATT, CDR2 SNEGSKA (reference sequence). The CDR3 covers 16 residues. The CDR3 here is CCAIPVEGSANEKLFF. CDR3 in DNA: TGCTGTGCTATTCCGGTCGAGGGCTCAGCTAATGAAAAACTGTTTTTT.

This rearrangement joins TRBV12-3 or TRBV12-4 to TRBJ2-3; no clear D gene. V was cut by 5 bases and J by 6 bases, with 21 bases left in between. CDR3 length: 16 residues. The DNA of the CDR3 is TGTGCCAGCAGTGTTCAAGACTCCCACCCCGGCGATACGCAGTATTTT. This gives the protein CASSVQDSHPGDTQYF.

The chain has TRBV20-1 and TRBJ1-6, with D tentatively TRBD1 (6 bases). In germline, CDR1 is DFQATT, CDR2 SNEGSKA (reference sequence). Trimming shortened V by 3 bases and J by 5 bases, and 14 bases separated the two germline ends. The CDR3 is 15 residues long. The DNA for the CDR3 is TGCAGTGCTAGGGAGGGGGGAAGGAATAATTCACCCCTCCACTTT. It specifies CSAREGGRNNSPLHF.

This clonotype has more than one count but fewer than ten. The V gene is TRBV5-1, the J gene TRBJ2-1; D remains unclear. V lost 4 bases and J 7 bases, leaving 15 bases between the germline ends. CDR1 and CDR2 from the germline V gene are SGHRS and YFSETQ. The CDR3 is made up of 14 amino acids. Here the CDR3 reads CASSLGTAWNEQFF. In DNA form, the CDR3 reads TGCGCCAGCAGCCTGGGCACTGCCTGGAATGAGCAGTTCTTC. Drawing the rest from reference TRBV5-1 and TRBJ2-1, the complete variable domain is KAGVTQTPRYLIKTRGQQVTLSCSPISGHRSVSWYQQTPGQGLQFLFEYFSETQRNKGNFPGRFSGRQFSNSRSEMNVSTLELGDSALYLCASSLGTAWNEQFFGPGTRLTVL.

In this sample, this clonotype turned up a few times. The chain is built from TRBV20-1 and TRBJ1-5, with 7 positions matching TRBD1. This CDR3 spans 13 amino acids. With 6 bases clipped from V and 5 bases from J, the junction kept 7 bases outside the gene matches. Germline-derived CDR1 and CDR2 are DFQATT and SNEGSKA (reference sequence). The CDR3 DNA is TGCAGTGCCCAAAACAGGGGAGATCAGCCCCAGCATTTT. It codes for CSAQNRGDQPQHF.